This T cell receptor beta chain came from a study of beta chain features in type 1 diabetes. Germline assignment: CDR1 SQVTM and CDR2 ANQGSEA. The V gene lost 7 bases and the J gene lost 8 bases, with 14 bases spanning the gap. CDR3 size: 11 residues. Study-wide results and caveats: TCRB CDR3s were moderately but significantly shorter in Type 1 diabetes patients in all four CD4+ subsets. Naive, central memory and Treg TCRB repertoires appeared more alike in patients than in healthy donors. A potential PCR bias toward shorter templates would be equal in patient and control samples.

Expressed TCRB transcripts got sequenced, as all isolated RNA was reverse transcribed. Profiled with immunoSEQ multiplex PCR; TCRdb holds only in-frame clones, not every one. Of roughly 260,000 clones in the sample, roughly 22% were seen once. In this sample, this clone turned up a few times. Its antigen is undetermined. V and J are TRBV29-1 and TRBJ1-2; D is undetermined. The specimen sequenced was naive CD4+ T cells from blood. The sequence was obtained from a woman between 40 and 50 years old with type 1 diabetes. This CDR3 reads CSAPTERGYTF. The CDR3 nucleotides read TGCAGCGCACCAACGGAGCGGGGCTACACCTTC.